A selection of T cell receptor beta chains follows, all from one sample in a study of shared clonotypes between healthy human individuals. The assay was immunoSEQ multiplex PCR, and TCRdb's table has in-frame clones only and misses some. The sample lists about 2.3 million clones; around 93% were seen once. The sequenced sample consisted of naive CD4+ T cells from PBMCs. The receptors stem from a young man in good health. Some clones in this sample may be carry-over from other donors' samples. Both conserved end residues are part of each CDR3. Each record gives: clone size, D gene, V gene, J gene, CDR3 DNA, CDR3 protein. The D gene is left open where the match is weak. Size tells how often a clone was seen (once, few, many) or the class of an expanded clone, and some rows leave it out.

>-|TRBD2|TRBV7-2|TRBJ2-7
TGTGCCAGCAGCTTAAAGTTGACTAGCGGGGCGACCTACGAGCAGTACTTC
CASSLKLTSGATYEQYF
>-|TRBD1|TRBV6-5|TRBJ2-2
TGTGCCAGCAGTGGGGGACAGCTCTTGACCGGGGAGCTGTTTTTT
CASSGGQLLTGELFF
>-|TRBD2|TRBV13|TRBJ2-7
TGTGCCAGCAGCCGGACTAGCGGATCCTACGAGCAGTACTTC
CASSRTSGSYEQYF
>-|-|TRBV7-9|TRBJ2-5
TGTGCCAGCAGCTTGCAGGGGCGGGAGACCCAGTACTTC
CASSLQGRETQYF
>-|-|TRBV19|TRBJ1-2
TGTGCCAGTAGGCTCAATATCGGGGGCGGCTATGGCTACACCTTC
CASRLNIGGGYGYTF
>-|-|TRBV18|TRBJ2-7
TGTGCCAGCTCACCAAGGCGAGCTAGTAGCTCCTACGAGCAGTACTTC
CASSPRRASSSYEQYF
>-|TRBD2|TRBV28|TRBJ2-1
TGTGCCAGCAGTTTATTAGCGGGAGCTTACAATGAGCAGTTCTTC
CASSLLAGAYNEQFF
>-|TRBD2|TRBV7-7|TRBJ2-3
TGTGCCAGCAGTATAGCGGGAGCTAGCACAGATACGCAGTATTTT
CASSIAGASTDTQYF
>-|-|TRBV6-1|TRBJ2-5
TGTGCCAGCGGGAGGAAGGACCGGGAGACCCAGTACTTC
CASGRKDRETQYF
>-|-|TRBV9|TRBJ2-1
TGTGCCAGCAGCGTAGGGATCCGGGAGACTAATGAGCAGTTCTTC
CASSVGIRETNEQFF
>-|TRBD1|TRBV9|TRBJ2-1
TGTGCCAGCAGCTCGACAGGGGGGACCTACAATGAGCAGTTCTTC
CASSSTGGTYNEQFF
>-|TRBD1|TRBV30|TRBJ2-2
TGTGCCTGGGGCCAGGGGGCCGGGGAGCTGTTTTTT
CAWGQGAGELFF
>once|TRBD2|TRBV6-5|TRBJ2-1
TGTGCCAGCAGTCCCGGACTAGCGCGGGGTGAGCAGTTCTTC
CASSPGLARGEQFF
>once|-|TRBV19|TRBJ1-5
TGTGCCAGTGAGGGGTGGGACCGTCCCAATCAGCCCCAGCATTTT
CASEGWDRPNQPQHF